These 14 T cell receptor beta chains came from one sample sequenced in a study of cytomegalovirus exposure and HLA in healthy donors. Primers: 60 Vbeta forward and 13 Jbeta reverse. Using immunoSEQ multiplex PCR, the repertoire was profiled, and TCRdb retains in-frame clones only, with some absent. The repertoire consists of about 160,000 clones, with about 75% occurring once and the leading ten covering less than 9%. The sample was PBMCs. Receptors originate from a male donor in good health and CMV-seropositive.

This clone was seen ten or more times. CDR3 bases: TGTGCCAGCAGTGTAGGCACAGATACGCAGTATTTT. This encodes CASSVGTDTQYF. The chain carries TRBV2 and TRBJ2-3, with no clear D. The CDR3 contains 12 residues. V was trimmed by 4 bases and J by 1 base, leaving 3 bases between them. Germline V lookup: CDR1 SNHLY, CDR2 FYNNEI.

Concerning this clone: In the same sample, other DNA sequences code for this CDR3. The chain links TRBV14 to TRBJ2-3; TRBD2 matches at 7 bases. The V and J ends lost 3 bases and 3 bases, in that order; junction bases with no gene match: 3. CDR3 size: 14 residues. Germline values: CDR1 SGHDN, CDR2 FVKESK. The CDR3 region has the DNA TGTGCCAGCAGCCAGGTTAGCGGGACAGATACGCAGTATTTT. This gives the protein CASSQVSGTDTQYF.

The chain is built from TRBV11-3 and TRBJ2-1; a weak D match, TRBD1 (5 bases). The CDR3 is 12 residues long. CDR1 is SGHNT and CDR2 is YENEEA in the germline V gene. V was trimmed by 4 bases and J by 5 bases, leaving 6 bases between them. CDR3 DNA: TGTGCCAGCAGCTCCAGGGACAATGAGCAGTTCTTC. Protein: CASSSRDNEQFF.

The sample holds one count of this clone. The chain recombines TRBV2 with TRBJ1-6; tentative D call: TRBD1 (6 bases). Trimming removed 6 bases from V and 7 bases from J, with 16 bases in between. CDR3 length: 15 residues. CDR1 and CDR2 from the germline V gene are SNHLY and FYNNEI. The chain's CDR3 is CASRSQGSGNSPLHF. As DNA, the CDR3 is TGTGCCAGCAGATCCCAGGGGTCGGGGAATTCACCCCTCCACTTT.

In its sample, this clone was seen once. This chain connects TRBV5-1 to TRBJ2-7; 7 bases align to TRBD1. Germline CDR1 reads SGHRS; CDR2 reads YFSETQ. The V segment lost 5 bases and the J segment 4 bases; nucleotides outside the gene matches: 12. This CDR3 region has 15 residues. CDR3 sequence (DNA): TGCGCCAGCAGTATTGACAGGGCGAATATTTACGAGCAGTACTTC. Translated, it gives CASSIDRANIYEQYF.

This clone was seen just once. The rearrangement joins TRBV27 to TRBJ2-1; D is perhaps TRBD2 (7 bases). Germline V gene sequence: CDR1 MNHEY, CDR2 SMNVEV (reference sequence). The CDR3 extends over 16 amino acids. V lost 5 bases to trimming and J lost 3 bases, with 17 bases between them. Here the CDR3 reads CASSGPGAGVYNEQFF. CDR3 bases: TGTGCCAGCAGTGGTCCGGGGGCGGGGGTCTACAATGAGCAGTTCTTC.

The J gene is TRBJ2-7, the V gene TRBV7-9, with a tentative D call TRBD1 (6 bases). This CDR3 comprises 12 residues. Trimming removed 5 bases from V and 8 bases from J, with 13 bases in between. Germline loops: CDR1 SEHNR, CDR2 FQNEAQ (reference sequence). The CDR3 DNA reads as TGTGCCAGCAGCAAACAGGGTCCACAGCAGTACTTC. Protein: CASSKQGPQQYF.

The rearrangement links TRBV7-9 to TRBJ1-1; weak D call: TRBD1 (6 bases). Germline V lookup: CDR1 SEHNR, CDR2 FQNEAQ (reference sequence). Trimming pared 5 bases from V and 1 base from J, leaving 14 bases between. The CDR3 is made up of 15 amino acids. CDR3 bases: TGTGCCAGCAGCCCGTACAGGGCGGAGAACACTGAAGCTTTCTTT. It codes for CASSPYRAENTEAFF.

The genes are TRBV2 and TRBJ2-2; possibly TRBD2 for D (5 bases). From germline, CDR1 is SNHLY and CDR2 FYNNEI. Trimming cost V 4 bases and J 3 bases, with 12 bases left between them. This CDR3 contains 15 residues. The CDR3 is CASSGGQLYTGELFF. CDR3 coding DNA: TGTGCCAGCAGTGGAGGGCAGTTATACACCGGGGAGCTGTTTTTT.

CDR3 nucleotide sequence: TGTGCCAGCAGCGTAGGCAGCTCTGCGGCAGGCTACACCTTC. Its protein product is CASSVGSSAAGYTF. The chain combines TRBV9 with TRBJ1-2; D ambiguous. V was trimmed by 0 bases and J by 8 bases, leaving 14 bases between them. Germline values: CDR1 SGDLS, CDR2 YYNGEE. This CDR3 comprises 14 residues.

The rearrangement links TRBV7-9 to TRBJ2-3; the D is unclear. From germline, CDR1 is SEHNR and CDR2 FQNEAQ (reference sequence). With 2 bases removed from V and 0 bases from J, the gap between germline ends came to 6 bases. The CDR3 contains 14 residues. The chain's CDR3 is CASSLTTSTDTQYF. CDR3 nucleotide sequence: TGTGCCAGCAGCTTAACGACTAGCACAGATACGCAGTATTTT.

V gene TRBV5-1 combines with J gene TRBJ1-2; 9 bases fit TRBD1. The CDR3 has 16 residues. The V gene end was trimmed by 3 bases and the J gene end by 3 bases; junction bases not matched to a gene: 9. In germline, CDR1 is SGHRS, CDR2 YFSETQ. Here the CDR3 DNA reads TGCGCCAGCAGCTCCGGGACAGGGTCGGCGCACTATGGCTACACCTTC. Its translation: CASSSGTGSAHYGYTF.

The rearrangement joins TRBV19 to TRBJ1-2; D unclear. Trimming pared 6 bases from V and 4 bases from J, leaving 15 bases between. Germline V lookup: CDR1 LNHDA, CDR2 SQIVND (reference sequence). This CDR3 has 14 amino acids. CDR3 coding DNA: TGTGCCAGTAGAGGTAGAACAGACACCTATGGCTACACCTTC. This gives the protein CASRGRTDTYGYTF.

The chain has TRBV19 and TRBJ1-3; D might be TRBD1 (5 bases). CDR1 is LNHDA and CDR2 is SQIVND in the germline V gene (reference sequence). The CDR3 has 15 amino acids. V was shortened by 5 bases and J by 4 bases, with 15 bases between the two germline ends. Written as DNA, the CDR3 is TGTGCCAGTAGTGACCTCGGACAAGCAGGAAACACCATATATTTT. Residues: CASSDLGQAGNTIYF.